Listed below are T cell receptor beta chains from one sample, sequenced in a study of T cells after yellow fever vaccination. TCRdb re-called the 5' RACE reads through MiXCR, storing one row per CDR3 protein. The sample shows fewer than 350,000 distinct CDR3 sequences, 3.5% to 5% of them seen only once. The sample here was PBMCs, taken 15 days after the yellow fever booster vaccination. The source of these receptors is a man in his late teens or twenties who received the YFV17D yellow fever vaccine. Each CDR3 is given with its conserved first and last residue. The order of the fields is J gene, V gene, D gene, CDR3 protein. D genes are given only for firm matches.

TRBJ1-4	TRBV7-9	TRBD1	CASSTGGFEKLFF
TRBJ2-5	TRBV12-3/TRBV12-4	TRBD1	CASRRDRHTETQYF
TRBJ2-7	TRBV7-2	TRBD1	CASREQQGAGEQYF
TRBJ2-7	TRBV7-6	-	CASSLDAGTLNEQYF
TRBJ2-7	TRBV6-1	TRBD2	CASSDLRGVDEQYF
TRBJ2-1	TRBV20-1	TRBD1	CSAPRQGKHNEQFF
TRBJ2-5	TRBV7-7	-	CASSFQETGETQYF
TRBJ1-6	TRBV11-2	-	CASSLSNRARPLHF
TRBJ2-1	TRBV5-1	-	CASSLEDMVGDEQFF
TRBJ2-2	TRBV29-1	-	CSAGRVGGELFF
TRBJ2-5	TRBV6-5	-	CASSSRHMLETQYF
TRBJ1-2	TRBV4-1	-	CASSQGKTGKVGGYTF
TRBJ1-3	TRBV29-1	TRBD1	CSVQGIPSSGNTIYF
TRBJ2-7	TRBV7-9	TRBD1	CASSSGTGPSYEQYF
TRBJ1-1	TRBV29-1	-	CSVISAGTEAFF
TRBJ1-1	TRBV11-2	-	CASSLGAQGREAFF
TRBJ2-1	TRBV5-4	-	CASSEESPNEQFF
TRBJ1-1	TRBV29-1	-	CSVELAGSPNTEAFF
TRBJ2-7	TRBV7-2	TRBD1	CASSLTGGSGYEQYF
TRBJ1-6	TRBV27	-	CASSLGGESPLHF
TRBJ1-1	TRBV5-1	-	CASSLRGDMNTEAFF
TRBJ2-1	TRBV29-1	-	CSAEFRDNEQFF
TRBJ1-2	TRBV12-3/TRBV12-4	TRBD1	CASTFPGQGTYGYTF
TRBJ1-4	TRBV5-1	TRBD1	CASSYGNRGEEKLFF
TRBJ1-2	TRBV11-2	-	CASSSFNYGYTF
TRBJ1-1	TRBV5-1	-	CASSLYGVDTEAFF
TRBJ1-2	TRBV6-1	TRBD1	CASRQGMSDYGYTF
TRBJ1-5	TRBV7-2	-	CASSGRHQPQHF
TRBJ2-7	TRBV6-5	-	CASRLRGGSYEQYF
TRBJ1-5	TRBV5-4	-	CASSSGTSNQPQHF
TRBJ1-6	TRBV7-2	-	CASRAQGSPLHF
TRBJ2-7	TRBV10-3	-	CAISGASYEQYF
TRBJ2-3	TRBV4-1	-	CASRPGGGLQSTDTQYF
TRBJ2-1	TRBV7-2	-	CASIPTVGGRRNEQFF
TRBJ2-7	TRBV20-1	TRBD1	CSARVRGRYEQYF
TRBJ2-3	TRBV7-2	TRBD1	CASSLRQGGTDTQYF
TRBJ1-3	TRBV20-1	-	CSARQGSSGNTIYF
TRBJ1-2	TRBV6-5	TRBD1	CASRVTGVDYGYTF
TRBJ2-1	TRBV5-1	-	CASSLGQSGDEQFF
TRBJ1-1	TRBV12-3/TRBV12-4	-	CASSSIRTITEAFF
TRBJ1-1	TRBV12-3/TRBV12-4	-	CASSIRQVEAFF
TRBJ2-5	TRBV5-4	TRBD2	CASSLRSSGQETQYF
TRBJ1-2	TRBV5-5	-	CASSPGFFESVYGYTF
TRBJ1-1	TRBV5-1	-	CASSLLDMNTEAFF
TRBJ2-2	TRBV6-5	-	CASSYFRTRYYTGELFF
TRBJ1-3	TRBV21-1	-	CASTERERGHSGNTIYF
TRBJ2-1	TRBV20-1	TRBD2	CSARGLAGSGDEQFF
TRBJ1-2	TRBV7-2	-	CASLLQAQPYYGYTF
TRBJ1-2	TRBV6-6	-	CASTRGDIAGYTF
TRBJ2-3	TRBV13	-	CASSLGGLTTDTQYF
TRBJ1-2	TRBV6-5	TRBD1	CASKRTGGDYGYTF
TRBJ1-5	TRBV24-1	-	CATSYVRYSNQPQHF
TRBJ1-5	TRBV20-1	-	CSAREPGQPFNQPQHF
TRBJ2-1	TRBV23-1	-	CASRNRDNEQFF
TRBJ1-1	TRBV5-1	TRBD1	CASSLRPDRDTEAFF
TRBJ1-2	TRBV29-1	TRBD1	CSVDPGQSIYGYTF
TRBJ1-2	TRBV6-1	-	CASKTHQGFLGGYTF